This TCR beta chain was captured by sequencing in a study of T cells in Graves' hyperthyroidism and ophthalmopathy (dated by TCRdb to 2018 to 2020). At the level of the whole study: Peripheral blood was collected at initial diagnosis, before any treatment. A discovery cohort of 95 to 100 patients, about 40 with Graves' ophthalmopathy and about 60 with stable Graves' hyperthyroidism, was used to find distinguishing TCR V-J signatures. Prospective prediction of ophthalmopathy was tested in an independent validation cohort of 18 to 20 hyperthyroidism patients and 15 to 17 patients who later progressed to ophthalmopathy. The 100 or so discovery patients were divided at random into training and test sets in a 7:3 ratio. The study also compared thyroid tissue and blood T-cell repertoires from about 6 Graves' hyperthyroidism patients. After sampling, hyperthyroidism patients received methimazole starting at 30 mg daily, and ophthalmopathy patients received high-dose intravenous methylprednisolone. TCR Vbeta CDR3 sequencing of fewer than 150 peripheral blood samples (43 ophthalmopathy, 75 to 80 hyperthyroidism and about 17 progressor patients) is reported in the paper.

The germline V gene sets CDR1 to SGHTA and CDR2 to FQGNSA. V is shortened by 6 bases, J by 5 bases, and the region joining them spans 19 bases. The cysteine opens and the phenylalanine closes a CDR3 of 15 amino acids. Only the CDR3 region is kept as DNA, spanning 45 bases read in frame from base 1. Ophthalmopathy patients had moderately to severely active disease, with a Clinical Activity Score of 3 or more, a NOSPECS grade of 4 or more, and a disease duration of less than 3 months. Exclusion was applied to patients with uncontrolled infections, other autoimmune diseases, pregnancy or lactation. Diagnoses were established on the basis of clinical symptoms, serum thyroxine and TRAb, thyroid ultrasound, and orbital computed tomography. Ficoll-Paque density gradient centrifugation was used to isolate PBMCs from around 10 ml of fresh peripheral blood. Trizol reagent was used to extract total RNA, and RNA quality was then checked on an Agilent 2100 Bioanalyzer.

This clonotype showed up many times. Its specific antigen is unknown. Nothing much larger sits one base from this clone, and base qualities are not available. The TCR beta CDR3 regions were amplified from RNA transcripts. The TCR CDR3 was subjected to a first round of RT-PCR using the HTBI primer set and the Qiagen OneStep RT-PCR kit. Libraries were constructed in a second round of multiplex PCR, after which size selection and purification were performed. Sequencing of the libraries was done on an Illumina HiSeq2000 using paired-end 100 bp reads. In the original analysis: SOAPnuke was used to process the raw data, with reads discarded if the reads contained adapters or uncalled bases, had a mean Phred below 15, or lacked an exact constant-primer or identifier match. High-quality paired reads were merged using COPE v1.2.5, and each unique nucleotide sequence was defined as a clonotype. MiTCR v1.1 was used to align the clonotypes against IMGT TRBV, TRBD and TRBJ reference segments. The analysis included only V-J combinations with a frequency above 0.0001, which together covered around 99% of the repertoires. A TCS score was defined as the ratio of F50 (clonal expansion) to E x V (chaos), with BLOSUM62-based TCRdist applied between CDR3 peptides within each V-J. Welch's t-statistics and random forest reduced roughly 540 V-J features to 13, which were used in a naive Bayes classifier (R e1071). The similarity between thyroid and blood repertoires was quantified using the Morisita-Horn index. The public sequencing data were trimmed at Q25 with fastp and processed into clonotypes with MiXCR by TCRdb, which kept only in-frame beta chains. Rows with one shared CDR3 protein collapse into an entry with the most common genes and DNA. The V and J calls and clone size come from TCRdb's table, not from the authors' own analysis. The sample records approximately 610,000 distinct CDR3 sequences, 14% to 15% of which are singletons. 4% to 5.5% of the sample lies in the top ten.

Study-level results and caveats: A 13 V-J signature model separated ophthalmopathy from stable hyperthyroidism, with 87.88% sensitivity and 81.08% specificity in cross-validation and 80%/75% in testing. In validation, the model predicted progression to ophthalmopathy with approximately 71% sensitivity and about 73% specificity, a median of 6.5 months before onset. No statistical method was used to fix the sample size in advance, and group allocation was not hidden from the investigators. Blood samples also contained most of the expanded thyroid clonotypes (frequency above 0.001), which suggests that blood repertoires may reflect thyroid immune responses.

The receptor was isolated from a woman in her 40s with Graves' ophthalmopathy. The chain is made from TRBV7-2 and TRBJ1-2; the D gene cannot be named for sure. The specimen sequenced was blood. CDR3 protein: CASSLNVGSRYGYTF. The base sequence is TGTGCCAGCAGTCTTAATGTTGGCAGCCGATATGGCTACACCTTC.